Listed below are T cell receptor beta chains from one sample, sequenced in a study of identical twins. Via MiXCR, TCRdb re-called the 5' RACE reads, giving one row per CDR3 protein. The table lists 700,000 or so distinct CDR3 sequences, 8% to 9% of them singletons. The data also belong to a second study, concerning yellow fever vaccine responses in identical twins.

Sequences were obtained from PBMCs. The receptors come from a woman younger than 35 in good health. The CDR3 runs from the conserved cysteine through the conserved F or W. Each record gives: J gene, V gene, D gene, clone size, CDR3 DNA, CDR3 protein. The D gene is left open where the match is weak. The size field is filled for only some rows; it gives once, few, many or a size class.

>TRBJ2-3|TRBV10-3|TRBD1|few
TGTGCCTCCTCCGGGACAGGGGGAGTTCGCACAGATACGCAGTATTTT
CASSGTGGVRTDTQYF
>TRBJ1-1|TRBV4-2|.|.
TGTGCCAGCAGCCAAGTTCAGGCAGTTGAAGCTTTCTTT
CASSQVQAVEAFF
>TRBJ2-2|TRBV15|.|few
TGTGCCACCAGCAGAGATGGCCCGGCCGGGGAGCTGTTTTTT
CATSRDGPAGELFF
>TRBJ2-7|TRBV11-2|.|few
TGTGCCAGCAGCCTACTGGGGGGGCAGGGGGCAACCTACGAGCAGTACTTC
CASSLLGGQGATYEQYF
>TRBJ2-1|TRBV4-1|TRBD2|many
TGCGCCAGCAGCCACCCCTCGCGCGGGAGGTCCTACAATGAGCAGTTCTTC
CASSHPSRGRSYNEQFF
>TRBJ1-4|TRBV5-1|.|.
TGCGCCAGCAGCTTGGCTGGGGCGCATGGGACTAATGAAAAACTGTTTTTT
CASSLAGAHGTNEKLFF
>TRBJ1-5|TRBV6-4|.|few
TGTGCCAGCAGTGACTCTGGGATCTCACATCAGCCCCAGCATTTT
CASSDSGISHQPQHF
>TRBJ2-7|TRBV20-1|.|.
TGCAGTGCTAGAGATTTTAGGGGTAGCTACGAGCAGTACTTC
CSARDFRGSYEQYF
>TRBJ2-5|TRBV7-2|.|few
TGTGCCAGCAGCTTAGATCCCCACTCTCCGCAAGAGACCCAGTACTTC
CASSLDPHSPQETQYF
>TRBJ2-4|TRBV6-6|.|.
TGTGCCAGCGGCGAGGTGAACATTCAGTACTTC
CASGEVNIQYF
>TRBJ2-6|TRBV4-3|.|.
TGCGCCAGCAGCCAAGATGAAAACGAGGGGGCCAACGTCCTGACTTTC
CASSQDENEGANVLTF
>TRBJ2-7|TRBV4-3|.|few
TGCGCCAGCAGCCAAGAATTTGAAGTGGTGACATACGAGCAGTACTTC
CASSQEFEVVTYEQYF
>TRBJ1-4|TRBV6-1|TRBD1|few
TGTGCCAGCCGGTCCAGGGGGAAGAACGAAAAACTGTTTTTT
CASRSRGKNEKLFF
>TRBJ2-1|TRBV6-2/TRBV6-3|.|few
TGTGCCAGCAGCCAGGGTCAACGAGGGAATGAGCAGTTCTTC
CASSQGQRGNEQFF
>TRBJ2-4|TRBV4-3|.|.
TGCGCCAGCAGCCAAGTCAGGGATTTTGGCAAAAACATTCAGTACTTC
CASSQVRDFGKNIQYF
>TRBJ2-2|TRBV10-3|TRBD2|many
TGTGCCATCAGTATAGGACTAGCGATAAACACCGGGGAGCTGTTTTTT
CAISIGLAINTGELFF
>TRBJ2-5|TRBV7-2|.|many
TGTGCCAGCAGCTTTAAGGACTACCGAGAGACCCAGTACTTC
CASSFKDYRETQYF
>TRBJ2-7|TRBV20-1|TRBD2|many
TGCAGTGCTCCCCTCTTTGGCGGGAGGCTAGGTCGACTTTACGAGCAGTACTTC
CSAPLFGGRLGRLYEQYF
>TRBJ2-4|TRBV29-1|.|many
TGCAGCGTTTTTGGACGAGGGGGCGCGACTAGGAACATTCAGTACTTC
CSVFGRGGATRNIQYF
>TRBJ2-7|TRBV6-6|.|.
TGTGCCAGCAGTCCACTGGTGGGGGAGCAGTACTTC
CASSPLVGEQYF
>TRBJ2-3|TRBV20-1|.|.
TGCAGTGCTAGAGGTCCGCTGTCTTTTAGCACAGATACGCAGTATTTT
CSARGPLSFSTDTQYF
>TRBJ1-1|TRBV12-3/TRBV12-4|.|few
TGTGCCAGCACCGAGGATCGGTGGAACACTGAAGCTTTCTTT
CASTEDRWNTEAFF
>TRBJ2-1|TRBV28|TRBD2|.
TGTGCCAGCAGCACGTTCCTAGCGGGCTCCTACAATGAGCAGTTCTTC
CASSTFLAGSYNEQFF
>TRBJ1-5|TRBV12-3/TRBV12-4|.|few
TGTGCCAGCAGTTTTGGCAGGAGTGCTCAGCCCCAGCATTTT
CASSFGRSAQPQHF
>TRBJ2-1|TRBV14|TRBD1|few
TGTGCCAGCAGCCAAGATTTGGGACAGTACAATGAGCAGTTCTTC
CASSQDLGQYNEQFF
>TRBJ2-3|TRBV9|.|.
TGTGCCAGCAGCGTAGATCAGCTCAGCACAGATACGCAGTATTTT
CASSVDQLSTDTQYF
>TRBJ2-1|TRBV11-1|.|.
TGTGCCAGCAGCATCTCACAGGTCTACAATGAGCAGTTCTTC
CASSISQVYNEQFF
>TRBJ2-7|TRBV11-2|TRBD1|few
TGTGCCAGCAGCTTAGGAGTCGGGACAGGGTTCGAGCAGTACTTC
CASSLGVGTGFEQYF
>TRBJ2-3|TRBV5-4|.|few
TGTGCCAGCAGCCTAGGGGACGGGTCAGGGGATACGCAGTATTTT
CASSLGDGSGDTQYF
>TRBJ2-2|TRBV10-1|.|few
TGCGCCAGCAGTGAGGGGGCCCCCGGGGAGCTGTTTTTT
CASSEGAPGELFF
>TRBJ2-7|TRBV14|TRBD1|few
TGTGCCAGCAGCCCCAATACCGGGACAGCGGCCTCCTACGAGCAGTACTTC
CASSPNTGTAASYEQYF
>TRBJ2-1|TRBV5-6|.|.
TGTGCCAGCAGTCCAGGACCCGGCTCCTACAATGAGCAGTTCTTC
CASSPGPGSYNEQFF
>TRBJ2-2|TRBV20-1|TRBD1|.
TGCAGTGCTAGAGTTGATGGGACAGGGGTTGCCGGGGAGCTGTTTTTT
CSARVDGTGVAGELFF
>TRBJ1-1|TRBV6-5|.|.
TGTGCCAGCAGTTGGAAGGGAGCGAACACTGAAGCTTTCTTT
CASSWKGANTEAFF
>TRBJ2-3|TRBV4-2|.|many
TGTGCCAGCAGCCAAAGCTCAGATACGCAGTATTTT
CASSQSSDTQYF
>TRBJ2-7|TRBV29-1|.|few
TGCAGCGTTTTGGGGGGAGGCTACGAGCAGTACTTC
CSVLGGGYEQYF
>TRBJ2-3|TRBV5-1|TRBD2|.
TGCGCCAGCAGCCAACGGTTTAGCGGGATGCGCACAGATACGCAGTATTTT
CASSQRFSGMRTDTQYF
>TRBJ2-5|TRBV20-1|TRBD2|.
TGCAGTGCTAGAGTCACTGGGGGGGGACAAGAGACCCAGTACTTC
CSARVTGGGQETQYF
>TRBJ2-1|TRBV10-3|TRBD2|many
TGTGCCATCAGTGAGTCGATAAGCCAGCGGGATAGCTCCTACAATGAGCAGTTCTTC
CAISESISQRDSSYNEQFF
>TRBJ2-1|TRBV7-9|.|many
TGTGCCAGCAGTTCTCTCCGGGGTTCTATCTACAATGAGCAGTTCTTC
CASSSLRGSIYNEQFF
>TRBJ2-1|TRBV6-5|TRBD2|many
TGTGCCAGCAGTACTCCGGGACTAGTAAGGGGTGATGAGCAGTTCTTC
CASSTPGLVRGDEQFF